The clone carrying this TCR beta chain was seen once. Its cognate antigen is unknown. Here immunoSEQ multiplex PCR was the method, and the copy in TCRdb shows in-frame clones only, minus some. The sample includes 20,000 to 25,000 clones, around nine tenths seen only once; the top ten take more than 20%. This sample stems from a study of OX40 agonist ivuxolimab in advanced cancers. Regarding the study as a whole: Average numbers of expanded clones were greater in CD8+ T cells than in CD4+. Several nonresponders also turned out to have low normalized T-cell clonal expansion. Dosing at 0.1 to 3.0 mg/kg was accompanied by clonal expansion of CD4+ and CD8+ blood T cells by week 6.

At baseline, cycle 4 day 1, and cycle 7 day 1, blood was sampled. This CDR3 contains 15 residues. The junction had 16 bases not matched to a gene; V was cut back by 8 bases and J by 6 bases. Germline V lookup: CDR1 MNHNS, CDR2 SASEGT. The sequences come from CD4+ or CD8+ T cells sorted from blood, collected in a trial of the OX40 agonist ivuxolimab. The V gene is TRBV6-1, the J gene TRBJ2-7; TRBD1 agrees at 7 bases. The receptor comes from an adult with an advanced solid tumor such as melanoma, head and neck, liver or kidney cancer. CDR3 sequence (DNA): TGTGCCAGCTTATTCAGGGGGACGCCCGTCGGCGAGCAGTACTTC. It is translated as CASLFRGTPVGEQYF.